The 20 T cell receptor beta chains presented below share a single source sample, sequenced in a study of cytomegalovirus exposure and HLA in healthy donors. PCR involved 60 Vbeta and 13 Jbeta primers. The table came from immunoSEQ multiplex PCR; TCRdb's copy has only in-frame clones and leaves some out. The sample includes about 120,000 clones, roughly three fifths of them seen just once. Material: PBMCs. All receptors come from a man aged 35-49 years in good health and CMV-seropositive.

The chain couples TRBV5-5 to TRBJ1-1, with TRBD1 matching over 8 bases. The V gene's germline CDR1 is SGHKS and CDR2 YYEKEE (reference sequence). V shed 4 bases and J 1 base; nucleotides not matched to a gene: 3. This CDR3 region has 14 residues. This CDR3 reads CASSPTGENTEAFF. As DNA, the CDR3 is TGTGCCAGCAGCCCGACAGGGGAGAACACTGAAGCTTTCTTT.

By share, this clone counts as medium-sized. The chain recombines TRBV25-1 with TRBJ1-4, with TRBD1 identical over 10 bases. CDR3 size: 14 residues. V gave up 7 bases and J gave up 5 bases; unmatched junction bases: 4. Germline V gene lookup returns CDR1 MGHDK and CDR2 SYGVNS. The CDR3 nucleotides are TGTGCCAGCACCCCGACAGGGGGCAATGAAAAACTGTTTTTT. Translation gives CASTPTGGNEKLFF.

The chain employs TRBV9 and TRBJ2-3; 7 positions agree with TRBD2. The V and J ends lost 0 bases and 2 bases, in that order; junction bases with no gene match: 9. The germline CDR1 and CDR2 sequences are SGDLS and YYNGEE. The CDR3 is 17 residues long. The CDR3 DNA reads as TGTGCCAGCAGCGTAGGGGCTAGCGGAATTTTCACAGATACGCAGTATTTT. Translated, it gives CASSVGASGIFTDTQYF.

CDR3 bases: TGTGCCAGCACGACGGGGTTGGGCTACGAGCAGTACTTC. Protein sequence: CASTTGLGYEQYF. This rearrangement joins TRBV6-6 to TRBJ2-7; D possibly corresponds to TRBD2 (5 bases). The V end lost 7 bases, the J end lost 3 bases, and 13 bases lay between the germline ends. Germline V gene lookup returns CDR1 MNHNY and CDR2 SVGAGI (reference sequence). This CDR3 has 13 residues.

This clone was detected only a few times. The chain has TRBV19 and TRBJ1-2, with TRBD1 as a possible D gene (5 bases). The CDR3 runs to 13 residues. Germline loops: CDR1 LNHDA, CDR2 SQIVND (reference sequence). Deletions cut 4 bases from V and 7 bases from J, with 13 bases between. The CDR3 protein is CASSRQGMGGYTF. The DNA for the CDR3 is TGTGCCAGTAGTAGGCAGGGAATGGGTGGCTACACCTTC. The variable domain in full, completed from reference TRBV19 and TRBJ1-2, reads DGGITQSPKYLFRKEGQNVTLSCEQNLNHDAMYWYRQDPGQGLRLIYYSQIVNDFQKGDIAEGYSVSREKKESFPLTVTSAQKNPTAFYLCASSRQGMGGYTFGSGTRLTVV.

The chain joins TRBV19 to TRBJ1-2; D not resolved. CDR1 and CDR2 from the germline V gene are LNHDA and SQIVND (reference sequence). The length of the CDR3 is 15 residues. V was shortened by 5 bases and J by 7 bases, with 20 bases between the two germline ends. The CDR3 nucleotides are TGTGCCAGTAGTTTCTTAGAGGAGTTCGGTTCTGGCTACACCTTC. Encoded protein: CASSFLEEFGSGYTF.

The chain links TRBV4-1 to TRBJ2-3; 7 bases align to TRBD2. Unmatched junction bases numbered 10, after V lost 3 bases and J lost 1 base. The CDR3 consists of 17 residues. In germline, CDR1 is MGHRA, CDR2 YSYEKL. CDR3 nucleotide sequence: TGCGCCAGCAGCCAGACCCTAACGGCGGGGGGCACAGATACGCAGTATTTT. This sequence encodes CASSQTLTAGGTDTQYF.

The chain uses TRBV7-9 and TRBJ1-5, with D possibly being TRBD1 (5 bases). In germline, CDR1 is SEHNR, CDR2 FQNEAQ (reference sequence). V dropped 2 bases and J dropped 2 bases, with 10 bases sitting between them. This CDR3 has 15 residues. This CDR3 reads CASSLQGGGNQPQHF. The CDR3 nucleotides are TGTGCCAGCAGCTTACAAGGAGGGGGCAATCAGCCCCAGCATTTT.

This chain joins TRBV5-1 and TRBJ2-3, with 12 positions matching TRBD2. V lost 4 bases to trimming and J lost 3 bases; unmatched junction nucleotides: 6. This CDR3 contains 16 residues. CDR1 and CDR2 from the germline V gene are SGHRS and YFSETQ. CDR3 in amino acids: CASSPGLAGLTDTQYF. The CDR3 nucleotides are TGCGCCAGCAGCCCCGGACTAGCGGGACTTACAGATACGCAGTATTTT.

For the CDR3, the DNA is TGTGCCAGTAGTATCTCGGGAGGGAGCACAGATACGCAGTATTTT. This sequence encodes CASSISGGSTDTQYF. The gene calls are TRBV19 and TRBJ2-3, with 8 bases lining up with TRBD2. The CDR3 loop spans 15 amino acids. The V segment lost 3 bases and the J segment 0 bases; nucleotides outside the gene matches: 2. Looked up from germline, CDR1 is LNHDA and CDR2 is SQIVND (reference sequence).

CDR3 loop: CASSLVSGSYGYTF. In DNA form, the CDR3 reads TGCGCCAGCAGCTTGGTGTCAGGTTCCTATGGCTACACCTTC. The V and J genes are TRBV5-1 and TRBJ1-2; D uncertain. The V end lost 0 bases, the J end lost 4 bases, and 10 bases lay between the germline ends. This CDR3 contains 14 residues. In germline, CDR1 is SGHRS, CDR2 YFSETQ.

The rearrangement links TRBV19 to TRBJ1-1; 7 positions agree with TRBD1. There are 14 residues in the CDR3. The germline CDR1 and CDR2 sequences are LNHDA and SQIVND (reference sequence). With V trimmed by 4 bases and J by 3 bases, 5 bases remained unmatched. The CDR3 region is CASSTRQGHTEAFF. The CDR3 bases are TGTGCCAGTAGTACACGACAGGGTCACACTGAAGCTTTCTTT.

CDR3 DNA: TGTGCCAGCAGTTATGGTTCCCCCGGGACCGGGGAGCTGTTTTTT. This gives the protein CASSYGSPGTGELFF. The chain has TRBV6-5 and TRBJ2-2; no firm D call. Germline V gives CDR1 MNHEY, CDR2 SVGAGI. The V and J ends lost 3 bases and 5 bases respectively, with 13 bases between them. The CDR3 loop spans 15 amino acids.

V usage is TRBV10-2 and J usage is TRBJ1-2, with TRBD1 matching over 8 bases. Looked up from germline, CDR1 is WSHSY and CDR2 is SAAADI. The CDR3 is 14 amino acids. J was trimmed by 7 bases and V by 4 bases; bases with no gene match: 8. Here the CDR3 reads CASSVDRGSFGYTF. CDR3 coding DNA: TGCGCCAGCAGTGTTGACAGGGGAAGTTTTGGCTACACCTTC.

In nucleotides, the CDR3 is TGTGCCAGCAGGGACAGGGAGAACACTGAAGCTTTCTTT. Its translation is CASRDRENTEAFF. This rearrangement joins TRBV19 to TRBJ1-1, with 9 bases matching TRBD1. This CDR3 is 13 amino acids long. V was clipped by 9 bases and J by 1 base; unmatched bases: 3. Germline values: CDR1 LNHDA, CDR2 SQIVND (reference sequence).

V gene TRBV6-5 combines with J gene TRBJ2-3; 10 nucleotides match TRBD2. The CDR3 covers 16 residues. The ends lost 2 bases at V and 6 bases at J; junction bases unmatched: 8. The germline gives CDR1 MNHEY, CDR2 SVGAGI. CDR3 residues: CASSYHGTSGTDTQYF. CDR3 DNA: TGTGCCAGCAGTTACCATGGAACTAGCGGGACGGATACGCAGTATTTT.

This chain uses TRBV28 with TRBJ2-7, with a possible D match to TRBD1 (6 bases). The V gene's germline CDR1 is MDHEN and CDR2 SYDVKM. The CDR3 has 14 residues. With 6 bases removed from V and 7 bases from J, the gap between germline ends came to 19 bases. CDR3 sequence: CASRGMGAQTEQYF. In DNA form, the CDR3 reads TGTGCCAGCAGGGGTATGGGGGCACAAACTGAGCAGTACTTC.

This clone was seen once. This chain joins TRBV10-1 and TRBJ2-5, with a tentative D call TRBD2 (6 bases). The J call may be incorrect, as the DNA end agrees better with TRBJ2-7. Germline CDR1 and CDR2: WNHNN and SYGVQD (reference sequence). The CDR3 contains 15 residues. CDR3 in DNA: TGCGCCAGCGGGTTAGCGGCCCCCGAGGGCTACGAGCAGTACTTC. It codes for CASGLAAPEGYEQYF.

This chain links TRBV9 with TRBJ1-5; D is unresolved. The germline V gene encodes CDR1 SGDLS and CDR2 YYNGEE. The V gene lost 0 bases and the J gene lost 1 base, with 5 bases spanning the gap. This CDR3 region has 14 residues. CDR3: CASSVGVSNQPQHF. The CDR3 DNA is TGTGCCAGCAGCGTAGGTGTAAGCAATCAGCCCCAGCATTTT.

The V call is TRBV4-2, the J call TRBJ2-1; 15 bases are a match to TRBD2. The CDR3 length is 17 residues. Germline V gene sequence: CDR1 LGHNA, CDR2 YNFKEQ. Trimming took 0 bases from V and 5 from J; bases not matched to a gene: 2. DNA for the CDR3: TGTGCCAGCAGCCAAGAGGGACTAGCGGGGGGTCACAATGAGCAGTTCTTC. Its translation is CASSQEGLAGGHNEQFF.